These T cell receptor beta chains were read from a single sample in a study of T cell changes during pregnancy in multiple sclerosis. Generated by immunoSEQ multiplex PCR, the TCRdb table keeps only in-frame clones and is missing some. The sample shows around 47,000 clones, around 92% of them seen only once. Sequences were derived from CD8+ T cells from peripheral blood mononuclear cells, sampled in the first trimester of pregnancy. The source is a female donor with multiple sclerosis, enrolled in a pregnancy study. CDR3s include the opening cysteine and the closing phenylalanine or tryptophan. Fields, in order: J gene, V gene, D gene, clone size, CDR3 protein, CDR3 DNA. D genes are given only for firm matches. Rows may omit the clone size; those that give it use once, few, many or a size class.

TRBJ2-7 | TRBV29-1 | . | . | CSVVRGYEQYF | TGCAGCGTTGTCAGGGGTTACGAGCAGTACTTC
TRBJ2-5 | TRBV6-1 | TRBD2 | . | CASSEAIAGGETQYF | TGTGCCAGCAGTGAAGCGATAGCGGGGGGGGAGACCCAGTACTTC
TRBJ2-1 | TRBV7-3 | TRBD2 | . | CASSLTLTGGYNEQFF | TGTGCCAGCAGCTTAACCTTAACGGGGGGGTACAATGAGCAGTTCTTC
TRBJ2-6 | TRBV9 | . | . | CASSTQWGGPSSGANVLTF | TGTGCCAGCAGCACCCAGTGGGGGGGCCCGAGCTCTGGGGCCAACGTCCTGACTTTC
TRBJ2-2 | TRBV5-1 | TRBD2 | . | CASSLGRLTSGGYWELFF | TGCGCCAGCAGCTTGGGCCGCCTGACTAGCGGGGGGTATTGGGAGCTGTTTTTT
TRBJ2-3 | TRBV11-2 | TRBD2 | . | CASSLETSGVHYAQYF | TGTGCCAGCAGCTTAGAGACTAGCGGGGTTCATTACGCGCAGTATTTT
TRBJ2-7 | TRBV2 | TRBD1 | . | CASMDRHYEQYF | TGTGCCAGCATGGACAGGCACTACGAGCAGTACTTC
TRBJ2-7 | TRBV7-8 | . | . | CASSLALGEVNTYEQYF | TGTGCCAGCAGCTTAGCATTAGGAGAGGTAAACACCTACGAGCAGTACTTC
TRBJ2-1 | TRBV7-9 | TRBD2 | . | CASSFLAANNEQFF | TGTGCCAGCAGCTTCCTAGCGGCTAACAATGAGCAGTTCTTC
TRBJ2-3 | TRBV9 | . | . | CASSTGHTTPDTQYF | TGTGCCAGCAGCACCGGACATACTACCCCAGATACGCAGTATTTT
TRBJ2-7 | TRBV10-1 | TRBD1 | few | CASSLDRGGYEQYF | TGCGCCAGCAGTTTGGACAGGGGAGGATACGAGCAGTACTTC
TRBJ2-5 | TRBV4-1 | TRBD2 | . | CASRTREGLAVQETQYF | TGCGCCAGCAGGACTAGGGAAGGACTAGCAGTACAAGAGACCCAGTACTTC
TRBJ1-1 | TRBV6-1 | . | . | CASLMGGTEAFF | TGTGCCAGCCTCATGGGGGGCACTGAAGCTTTCTTT
TRBJ2-1 | TRBV2 | TRBD1 | . | CASSEGQGANNEQFF | TGTGCCAGCAGTGAAGGTCAGGGGGCCAACAATGAGCAGTTCTTC
TRBJ2-7 | TRBV4-1 | . | . | CASSQLGGYRGDRDSFEQYF | TGCGCCAGCAGCCAATTAGGGGGATACAGGGGCGACCGGGACTCTTTCGAGCAGTACTTC
TRBJ2-7 | TRBV5-1 | . | once | CASSLGPGDYEQYF | TGCGCCAGCAGCTTGGGCCCAGGGGATTACGAGCAGTACTTC
TRBJ1-4 | TRBV27 | . | . | CASSPYYPTDEKLFF | TGTGCCAGCAGTCCCTACTACCCTACGGATGAAAAACTGTTTTTT
TRBJ1-4 | TRBV4-3 | TRBD1 | . | CASSQGTGGGKLFF | TGCGCCAGCAGCCAAGGTACAGGGGGAGGAAAACTGTTTTTT
TRBJ2-1 | TRBV7-8 | TRBD2 | once | CASSPPGLAAVLSSSYNEQFF | TGTGCCAGCAGCCCCCCGGGACTAGCAGCGGTCCTTTCCAGCTCCTACAATGAGCAGTTCTTC
TRBJ2-5 | TRBV7-2 | TRBD2 | . | CASSSLAGVRETQYF | TGTGCCAGCAGCTCCCTAGCGGGAGTGAGGGAGACCCAGTACTTC
TRBJ2-7 | TRBV6-5 | TRBD2 | . | CASSLTSGGYEQYF | TGTGCCAGCAGTCTGACTAGCGGAGGCTACGAGCAGTACTTC
TRBJ2-7 | TRBV6-1 | . | . | CASLGRVSYEQYF | TGTGCCAGCTTAGGGCGGGTATCCTACGAGCAGTACTTC
TRBJ1-5 | TRBV4-1 | . | few | CASSPRVGNQPQHF | TGCGCCAGCAGCCCTAGAGTGGGCAATCAGCCCCAGCATTTT
TRBJ1-2 | TRBV11-1 | . | . | CASSRGSLYGYTF | TGTGCCAGCAGCCGCGGGTCCCTCTATGGCTACACCTTC
TRBJ2-7 | TRBV27 | TRBD1 | . | CASTRDRGRGEQYF | TGTGCCAGCACCCGGGACAGGGGGCGCGGCGAGCAGTACTTC
TRBJ2-2 | TRBV9 | . | . | CASSAGVDWTVNTGELFF | TGTGCCAGCAGCGCCGGCGTGGACTGGACAGTTAACACCGGGGAGCTGTTTTTT
TRBJ1-5 | TRBV7-9 | TRBD1 | . | CASSSGQSSNQPQHF | TGTGCCAGCAGCTCGGGACAGAGTAGCAATCAGCCCCAGCATTTT
TRBJ1-2 | TRBV28 | . | . | CASGGVGVGYGYTF | TGTGCCAGCGGAGGGGTCGGGGTTGGCTATGGCTACACCTTC
TRBJ2-1 | TRBV27 | TRBD2 | . | CASSPGLAVFYEQFF | TGTGCCAGCAGCCCTGGACTAGCCGTTTTCTATGAGCAGTTCTTC
TRBJ2-4 | TRBV28 | . | . | CASTPLGQGIQYF | TGTGCCAGCACCCCCCTTGGCCAGGGCATTCAGTATTTC
TRBJ2-1 | TRBV19 | . | few | CATHRTSYNEQFF | TGTGCCACCCACCGGACATCCTACAATGAGCAGTTCTTC
TRBJ1-5 | TRBV27 | . | . | CASSLGLGGNQPQHF | TGTGCCAGCAGCCTGGGCCTCGGGGGCAATCAGCCCCAGCATTTT
TRBJ1-1 | TRBV7-3 | . | . | CASSKIRSEAFF | TGTGCCAGCAGCAAAATCAGGTCTGAAGCTTTCTTT
TRBJ2-2 | TRBV29-1 | . | . | CSVEVGGATGELFF | TGCAGCGTTGAAGTTGGGGGGGCCACCGGGGAGCTGTTTTTT
TRBJ2-1 | TRBV9 | TRBD2 | . | CASSPGGGSYNEQFF | TGTGCCAGCAGCCCCGGGGGGGGTTCCTACAATGAGCAGTTCTTC
TRBJ2-3 | TRBV19 | TRBD2 | . | CASSIVAGTSEDTQYF | TGTGCCAGTAGTATAGTTGCCGGGACTAGCGAAGATACGCAGTATTTT
TRBJ1-1 | TRBV11-3 | TRBD1 | . | CASSLDRGLAFF | TGTGCCAGCAGCTTAGACAGGGGGCTGGCTTTCTTT
TRBJ2-7 | TRBV7-9 | . | . | CASSVNYEQYF | TGTGCCAGCAGCGTCAACTACGAGCAGTACTTC
TRBJ2-1 | TRBV2 | TRBD2 | . | CASSLSSGEQFF | TGTGCCAGCAGCCTATCTAGCGGAGAGCAGTTCTTC
TRBJ1-2 | TRBV29-1 | . | . | CSVREDYYGYTF | TGCAGCGTTCGCGAGGACTACTATGGCTACACCTTC
TRBJ2-7 | TRBV21-1 | . | . | CASSKERASGRAGLTYEQYF | TGTGCCAGCAGCAAAGAAAGGGCTAGCGGGAGGGCAGGTCTTACCTACGAGCAGTACTTC
TRBJ1-6 | TRBV25-1 | . | . | CASSDADSYNSPLHF | TGTGCCAGCAGTGACGCAGACTCCTATAATTCACCCCTCCACTTT
TRBJ2-7 | TRBV18 | . | once | CASSPQESYEQYF | TGTGCCAGCTCACCACAGGAGTCCTACGAGCAGTACTTC
TRBJ2-7 | TRBV5-1 | TRBD2 | once | CASSFTGEGSYEQYF | TGCGCCAGCAGCTTTACGGGGGAGGGCTCCTACGAGCAGTACTTC
TRBJ2-4 | TRBV6-1 | TRBD2 | . | CASSSPTSGGGIQYF | TGTGCCAGCAGTTCCCCGACTAGCGGGGGGGGCATTCAGTACTTC
TRBJ2-6 | TRBV27 | . | . | CASSPLGGIGGGANVLTF | TGTGCCAGCAGTCCTCTAGGAGGGATCGGCGGAGGGGCCAACGTCCTGACTTTC
TRBJ1-2 | TRBV11-2 | TRBD1 | . | CASSPTGGPYGYTF | TGTGCCAGCAGCCCCACAGGGGGCCCGTATGGCTACACCTTC
TRBJ1-1 | TRBV4-1 | TRBD1 | . | CASSQVSGQAEAFF | TGCGCCAGCAGCCAAGTTTCTGGACAGGCCGAAGCTTTCTTT
TRBJ1-2 | TRBV6-1 | . | . | CASSPRGGRDGYTF | TGTGCCAGCAGCCCCCGAGGGGGAAGGGATGGCTACACCTTC
TRBJ2-5 | TRBV9 | TRBD2 | . | CASSVDTSGGVQETQYF | TGTGCCAGCAGCGTTGATACTAGCGGGGGGGTTCAAGAGACCCAGTACTTC
TRBJ2-5 | TRBV30 | TRBD2 | . | CAWSAREDYQETQYF | TGTGCCTGGAGTGCACGGGAGGACTATCAAGAGACCCAGTACTTC
TRBJ2-5 | TRBV6-5 | . | . | CASSGEGHRETQYF | TGTGCCAGCAGTGGAGAGGGACACCGAGAGACCCAGTACTTC
TRBJ1-1 | TRBV4-2 | TRBD1 | . | CASSPTGWNTEAFF | TGTGCCAGCAGCCCGACAGGGTGGAACACTGAAGCTTTCTTT
TRBJ1-6 | TRBV4-3 | TRBD1 | . | CASSPTGGADSPLHF | TGCGCCAGCAGCCCCACAGGGGGCGCAGATTCACCCCTCCACTTT
TRBJ2-1 | TRBV6-6 | TRBD2 | . | CASSYPASGNEQFF | TGTGCCAGCAGTTACCCAGCTAGCGGTAATGAGCAGTTCTTC
TRBJ2-3 | TRBV15 | . | . | CAASEGVTDTQYF | TGTGCCGCTTCCGAAGGGGTGACAGATACGCAGTATTTT
TRBJ1-2 | TRBV7-9 | . | few | CASSLTGGGQRTF | TGTGCCAGCAGCTTAACGGGGGGAGGGCAACGGACCTTC
TRBJ1-1 | TRBV5-5 | . | . | CASSPVGGGNTEAFF | TGTGCCAGCAGCCCGGTTGGGGGCGGGAACACTGAAGCTTTCTTT
TRBJ1-6 | TRBV6-6 | . | . | CASSYGSGSYNSPLHF | TGTGCCAGCAGTTACGGGTCAGGATCCTATAATTCACCCCTCCACTTT